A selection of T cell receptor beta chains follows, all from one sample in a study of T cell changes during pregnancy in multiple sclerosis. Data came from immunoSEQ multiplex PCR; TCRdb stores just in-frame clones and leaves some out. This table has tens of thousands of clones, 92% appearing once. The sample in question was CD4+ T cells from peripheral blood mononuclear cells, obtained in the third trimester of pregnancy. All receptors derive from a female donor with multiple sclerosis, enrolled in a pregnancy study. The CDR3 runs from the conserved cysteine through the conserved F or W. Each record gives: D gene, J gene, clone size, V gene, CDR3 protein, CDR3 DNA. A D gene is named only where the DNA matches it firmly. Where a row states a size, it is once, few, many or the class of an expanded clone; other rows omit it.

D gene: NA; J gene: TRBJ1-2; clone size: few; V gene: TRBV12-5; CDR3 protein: CASAWGEYGYTF; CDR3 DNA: TGTGCTAGTGCCTGGGGGGAATATGGCTACACCTTC
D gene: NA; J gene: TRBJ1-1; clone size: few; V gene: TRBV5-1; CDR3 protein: CASRADRHEAFF; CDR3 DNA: TGCGCCAGCAGAGCGGACCGTCATGAAGCTTTCTTT
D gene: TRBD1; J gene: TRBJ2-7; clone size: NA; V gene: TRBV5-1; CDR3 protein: CASSYQSPTGTGSYEQYF; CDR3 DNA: TGCGCCAGCAGCTACCAATCGCCTACCGGGACAGGGTCCTACGAGCAGTACTTC
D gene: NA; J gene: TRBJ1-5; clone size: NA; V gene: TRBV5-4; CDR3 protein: CASSEGGVDQPQHF; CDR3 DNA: TGTGCCAGCAGCGAAGGGGGGGTTGATCAGCCCCAGCATTTT
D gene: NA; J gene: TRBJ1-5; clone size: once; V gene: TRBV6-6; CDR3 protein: CASRDRDQPQHF; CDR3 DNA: TGTGCCAGCAGAGACAGAGATCAGCCCCAGCATTTT
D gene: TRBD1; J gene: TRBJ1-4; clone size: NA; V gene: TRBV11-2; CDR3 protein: CASSISGGPPNEKLFF; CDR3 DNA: TGTGCCAGCAGCATCTCAGGGGGCCCACCTAATGAAAAACTGTTTTTT
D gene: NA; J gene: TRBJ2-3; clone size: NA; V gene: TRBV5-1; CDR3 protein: CASSLVARGDTQYF; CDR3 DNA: TGCGCCAGCAGCTTGGTCGCTAGGGGAGATACGCAGTATTTT
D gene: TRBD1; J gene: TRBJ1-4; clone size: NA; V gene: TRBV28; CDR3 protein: CASSRTPGQGREKLFF; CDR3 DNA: TGTGCCAGCAGCCGGACCCCGGGACAGGGCCGAGAAAAACTGTTTTTT
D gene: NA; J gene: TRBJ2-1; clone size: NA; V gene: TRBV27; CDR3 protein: CASRSGGLGNNEQFF; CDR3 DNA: TGTGCCAGCAGGTCTGGGGGACTCGGAAACAATGAGCAGTTCTTC
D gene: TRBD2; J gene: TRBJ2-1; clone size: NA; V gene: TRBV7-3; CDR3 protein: CASSLASGSLNEQFF; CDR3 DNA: TGTGCCAGCAGCTTAGCTAGCGGGAGCCTCAATGAGCAGTTCTTC
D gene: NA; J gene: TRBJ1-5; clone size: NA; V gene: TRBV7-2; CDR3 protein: CASSLETGAREQPQHF; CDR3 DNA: TGTGCCAGCAGCTTAGAAACGGGGGCGCGGGAGCAGCCCCAGCATTTT
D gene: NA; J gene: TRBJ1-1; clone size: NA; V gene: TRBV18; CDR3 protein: CASSPAGTAEAFF; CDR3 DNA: TGTGCCAGCTCACCGGCCGGGACTGCTGAAGCTTTCTTT
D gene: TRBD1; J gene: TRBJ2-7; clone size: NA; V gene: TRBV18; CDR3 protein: CASSRRDRDAEQYF; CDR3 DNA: TGTGCCAGCTCACGCAGGGACAGGGATGCCGAGCAGTACTTC
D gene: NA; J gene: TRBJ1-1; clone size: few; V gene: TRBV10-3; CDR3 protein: CAISESPGNTEAFF; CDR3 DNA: TGTGCCATCAGTGAGTCGCCGGGGAACACTGAAGCTTTCTTT
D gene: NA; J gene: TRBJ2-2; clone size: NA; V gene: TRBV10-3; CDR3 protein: CAIGDNLNTGELFF; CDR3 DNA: TGTGCCATCGGTGACAATCTAAACACCGGGGAGCTGTTTTTT
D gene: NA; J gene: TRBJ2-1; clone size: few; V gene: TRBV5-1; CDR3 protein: CASSAGHNEQFF; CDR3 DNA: TGCGCCAGCAGCGCCGGTCACAATGAGCAGTTCTTC
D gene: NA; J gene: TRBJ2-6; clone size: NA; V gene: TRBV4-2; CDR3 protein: CASSQDTGGANVLTF; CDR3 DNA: TGTGCCAGCAGCCAAGATACAGGGGGGGCCAACGTCCTGACTTTC
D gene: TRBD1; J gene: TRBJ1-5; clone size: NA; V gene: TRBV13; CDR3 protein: CASSPTGGSNQPQHF; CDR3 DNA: TGTGCCAGCAGCCCGACAGGGGGGAGCAATCAGCCCCAGCATTTT
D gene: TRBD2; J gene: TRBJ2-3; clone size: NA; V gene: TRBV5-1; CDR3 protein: CASHDGGVTDTQYF; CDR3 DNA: TGCGCCAGCCATGACGGGGGGGTGACAGATACGCAGTATTTT
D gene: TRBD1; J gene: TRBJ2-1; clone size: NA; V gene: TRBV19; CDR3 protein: CASSRGQYGEQFF; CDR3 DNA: TGTGCCAGTAGTAGGGGACAGTACGGTGAGCAGTTCTTC